Presented here are 32 T cell receptor beta chains from one specimen sequenced in a study of blood T cells in healthy people across ages. Combining a sample-barcoded 5' primer with a J-beta primer mix, a second PCR ran for roughly 6 to 12 cycles. TCRdb re-called the 5' RACE reads with MiXCR, one entry per CDR3 protein. The top ten hold approximately 40% of the sample, which has hundreds of thousands of distinct CDR3 sequences, about 53% seen once. Sequencing was done on a sample of blood. These receptor sequences come from a man aged 60 to 75 in good health.

V and J are TRBV4-1 and TRBJ1-4; 9 bases map to TRBD1. CDR3 size: 16 residues. V gave up 1 base and J gave up 12 bases; unmatched junction bases: 12. Per germline, CDR1 MGHRA and CDR2 YSYEKL. The DNA for the CDR3 is TGCGCCAGCAGCCAAGTAGGGGGACAGGGAGGCGAAGAACTGTTTTTT. It translates to CASSQVGGQGGEELFF.

This clonotype has more than one count but fewer than ten. Written as DNA, the CDR3 is TGCGCCAGCAGCTTGGAGGGGACGGCCTCCTACGAGCAGTACTTC. Translation gives CASSLEGTASYEQYF. The chain couples TRBV5-1 to TRBJ2-7; D tentatively fits TRBD1 or TRBD2 (5 bases each). V was trimmed by 0 bases and J by 0 bases, leaving 10 bases between them. This CDR3 is built from 15 residues. Germline CDR1 SGHRS, CDR2 YFSETQ.

CDR3 bases: TGCAGCGTTGAAGAGGACAGGGTGAACACTGAAGCTTTCTTT. Protein product: CSVEEDRVNTEAFF. The rearrangement joins TRBV29-1 to TRBJ1-1; 8 nucleotides align to TRBD1. The CDR3 sequence is 14 residues long. The ends lost 0 bases at V and 0 bases at J; junction bases unmatched: 0. Germline V gene data show CDR1 as SQVTM and CDR2 as ANQGSEA.

As for this clonotype: A junction end diverges from the germline sequence, so it may reflect a read error. V is TRBV12-3 or TRBV12-4 and J is TRBJ2-3, with 9 bases identical to TRBD2. The CDR3 totals 16 residues. The CDR3 bases are TGTGCCAGCAGTCTAAAGCGGGAGGTTAGCACAGATGCGCAGTATTTT. Its translation is CASSLKREVSTDAQYF.

The J gene is TRBJ1-4, the V gene TRBV20-1, with a possible D match to TRBD1 (5 bases). The germline gives CDR1 DFQATT, CDR2 SNEGSKA (reference sequence). The V end lost 0 bases, the J end lost 4 bases, and 15 bases lay between the germline ends. CDR3 size: 16 residues. The CDR3 region is CSARDLAGNYNEKLFF. In nucleotides, the CDR3 is TGCAGTGCTAGAGATCTGGCAGGGAACTATAATGAAAAACTGTTTTTT.

Many counts were recorded for this clonotype. The CDR3 reads CASSLVEGRTYEQYF. The CDR3 DNA is TGTGCCAGCAGCTTAGTCGAGGGAAGGACCTACGAGCAGTACTTC. The V call is TRBV7-2, the J call TRBJ2-7, with a tentative D call TRBD2 (5 bases). The CDR3 length is 15 residues. Between the trimmed V and J ends, which lost 1 base and 2 bases, there was a span of 12 bases. CDR1 and CDR2 from the germline V gene are SGHTA and FQGNSA.

The chain has TRBV20-1 and TRBJ1-6, with D possibly TRBD1 on 5 matching bases. CDR3 length: 13 amino acids. Looked up from germline, CDR1 is DFQATT and CDR2 is SNEGSKA (reference sequence). V was pared by 1 base and J by 12 bases, with 13 bases between. The CDR3 DNA follows: TGCAGTGCTAGAGGGACGGCGGGGGGACCCCTCCACTTT. Its protein product is CSARGTAGGPLHF.

The gene calls are TRBV6-5 and TRBJ2-7, with a possible D match to TRBD1 (5 bases). The V gene's germline CDR1 is MNHEY and CDR2 SVGAGI. CDR3 length equals 14 residues. Trimming cost V 5 bases and J 2 bases, with 13 bases left between them. The CDR3 is CASSPLAGTYEQYF. CDR3 nucleotides: TGTGCCAGCAGTCCCTTGGCAGGGACCTACGAGCAGTACTTC.

The V call is TRBV3-1, the J call TRBJ2-4, with no clear D. This CDR3 has 16 amino acids. Looked up from germline, CDR1 is LGHDT and CDR2 is YNNKEL (reference sequence). V lost 2 bases to trimming and J lost 0 bases, with 11 bases between them. The CDR3 loop is CASSQSGPIAKNIQYF. CDR3 bases: TGTGCCAGCAGCCAATCGGGCCCCATAGCCAAAAACATTCAGTACTTC.

The CDR3 sequence: CATSGAGSNNEQFF. In nucleotides, the CDR3 is TGTGCCACCAGTGGCGCGGGATCAAACAATGAGCAGTTCTTC. The chain combines TRBV24-1 with TRBJ2-1, with D maybe TRBD2 (6 bases). CDR3 length: 14 amino acids. Germline-derived CDR1 and CDR2 are KGHDR and SFDVKD. V was pared by 5 bases and J by 5 bases, with 12 bases between.

Worth noting for this clonotype: The junction does not match germline at one end; this may be a read error. The rearrangement links TRBV6-5 to TRBJ2-5; the D gene is possibly TRBD2 (6 bases). The J call could be wrong; TRBJ2-7 is a better fit for the DNA end. Germline loops: CDR1 MNHEY, CDR2 SVGAGI. The CDR3 totals 13 residues. CDR3 nucleotide sequence: TGTACCAGCAGTTCCCGCCAAGCGGGCGAGCAGTACTTC. Translation: CTSSSRQAGEQYF.

This chain links TRBV5-1 with TRBJ2-7; 8 bases align to TRBD1. V gave up 1 base and J gave up 7 bases; unmatched junction bases: 16. This CDR3 comprises 17 residues. From germline, CDR1 is SGHRS and CDR2 YFSETQ. The CDR3 spells CASSLSPLGQGYNEQYF. The CDR3 DNA is TGCGCCAGCAGCTTGTCGCCCCTCGGACAGGGCTACAATGAGCAGTACTTC.

V and J are TRBV7-9 and TRBJ2-5; the D gene is possibly TRBD1 (6 bases). The CDR3 is 15 amino acids. Germline V gene sequence: CDR1 SEHNR, CDR2 FQNEAQ (reference sequence). The V gene lost 6 bases and the J gene lost 1 base, with 15 bases spanning the gap. The CDR3: CASSLSGHFQETQYF. In nucleotides, the CDR3 is TGTGCCAGCAGTTTGTCGGGACACTTCCAAGAGACCCAGTACTTC.

The V gene is TRBV7-6, the J gene TRBJ2-1; TRBD2 aligns across 7 bases. The ends lost 5 bases at V and 8 bases at J; junction bases unmatched: 15. The CDR3 is 16 amino acids. The germline gives CDR1 SGHVS, CDR2 FNYEAQ. The CDR3, as DNA: TGTGCCAGCAGCCCGAGAGGTGGGCGGGGGTGGTATGAGCAGTTCTTC. Amino acids: CASSPRGGRGWYEQFF.

Worth noting for this clonotype: A read error may account for a junction end that differs from germline. The J gene is TRBJ2-1, the V gene TRBV9, with D maybe TRBD1 (5 bases). The CDR3 totals 11 residues. CDR1 SGDLS and CDR2 YYNGEE come from the germline V gene. The CDR3 DNA reads as TGTGTCAGCAGCGTAGGGGCTGAGCAGTTCTTC. Translated, it gives CVSSVGAEQFF. The full variable domain, rest sourced from reference TRBV9 and TRBJ2-1, is DSGVTQTPKHLITATGQRVTLRCSPRSGDLSVYWYQQSLDQGLQFLIQYYNGEERAKGNILERFSAQQFPDLHSELNLSSLELGDSALYFCVSSVGAEQFFGPGTRLTVL.

This chain uses TRBV25-1 with TRBJ2-3; 14 nucleotides line up with TRBD2. This CDR3 is 17 amino acids long. The ends lost 4 bases at V and 8 bases at J; junction bases unmatched: 11. In germline, CDR1 is MGHDK, CDR2 SYGVNS. The CDR3 coding sequence is TGTGCCAGCAGTGCGGGCCCCGGACTAGCGGGGGGAGGTACGCAGTATTTT. As protein: CASSAGPGLAGGGTQYF.

The genes are TRBV5-1 and TRBJ2-4; TRBD2 matches 10 bases. The CDR3 is 15 amino acids. V was pared by 4 bases and J by 7 bases, with 8 bases of the junction left unmatched. In germline, CDR1 is SGHRS, CDR2 YFSETQ. CDR3 sequence (DNA): TGCGCCAGCAGCCTAACCGGGACTAGCGAGAACATTCAGTACTTC. Amino acid sequence: CASSLTGTSENIQYF. The full variable domain, rest sourced from reference TRBV5-1 and TRBJ2-4, is KAGVTQTPRYLIKTRGQQVTLSCSPISGHRSVSWYQQTPGQGLQFLFEYFSETQRNKGNFPGRFSGRQFSNSRSEMNVSTLELGDSALYLCASSLTGTSENIQYFGAGTRLSVL.

The rearrangement uses TRBV11-3 and TRBJ2-1, with a possible D match to TRBD2 (5 bases). The CDR3 consists of 15 residues. Germline CDR1 and CDR2: SGHNT and YENEEA. V lost 1 base and J lost 5, with 12 bases in between. CDR3 coding DNA: TGTGCCAGCAGCTTAGGCGGGTGGAAGGACAATGAGCAGTTCTTC. Protein sequence: CASSLGGWKDNEQFF.

This clonotype has only a few counts. The chain has TRBV6-1 and TRBJ1-2; no reliable D call. From germline, CDR1 is MNHNS and CDR2 SASEGT. This CDR3 spans 17 amino acids. The V end was cut by 5 bases, the J end by 2 bases, with 21 bases between. This CDR3 is CASSSFLQPSENYGYTF. The CDR3 DNA reads TGTGCCAGCAGTTCGTTCCTACAGCCTAGCGAAAACTATGGCTACACCTTC.

A few counts support this clonotype. This rearrangement joins TRBV10-3 to TRBJ2-6; D remains unclear. The CDR3 consists of 15 residues. Trimming cost V 4 bases and J 0 bases, with 7 bases left between them. The germline V gene has CDR1 ENHRY and CDR2 SYGVKD. The CDR3 nucleotides are TGTGCCATCAGTGGGTTGTCCTCTGGGGCCAACGTCCTGACTTTC. Amino acids: CAISGLSSGANVLTF.

The gene calls are TRBV4-1 and TRBJ2-1; TRBD2 might be the D (6 bases). Trimming stripped 0 bases from V and 0 bases from J, with 12 bases between. Germline V gives CDR1 MGHRA, CDR2 YSYEKL. The CDR3 length is 17 residues. The CDR3 here is CASSQEGSGYSYNEQFF. The CDR3, as DNA: TGCGCCAGCAGCCAAGAGGGTAGCGGATACTCCTACAATGAGCAGTTCTTC.

The chain recombines TRBV2 with TRBJ2-5; 12 bases line up with TRBD2. The CDR3 is made up of 15 amino acids. CDR1 and CDR2 (germline): SNHLY, FYNNEI. The V gene end was trimmed by 3 bases and the J gene end by 1 base; junction bases not matched to a gene: 0. CDR3 sequence reads: CASSETSGGQETQYF. In nucleotides, the CDR3 is TGTGCCAGCAGTGAGACTAGCGGGGGCCAAGAGACCCAGTACTTC.

The CDR3 protein is CASSQVRGGKNIQYF. CDR3 DNA: TGTGCCAGCAGCCAAGTCAGGGGTGGCAAAAACATTCAGTACTTC. V usage is TRBV3-1 and J usage is TRBJ2-4, with a weak D call TRBD1 (6 bases). The germline gives CDR1 LGHDT, CDR2 YNNKEL (reference sequence). V lost 1 base, J lost 3 bases, and 10 bases lay in between. The CDR3 has 15 amino acids. Filled out from reference TRBV3-1 and TRBJ2-4, the complete variable domain reads DTAVSQTPKYLVTQMGNDKSIKCEQNLGHDTMYWYKQDSKKFLKIMFSYNNKELIINETVPNRFSPKSPDKAHLNLHINSLELGDSAVYFCASSQVRGGKNIQYFGAGTRLSVL.

This chain joins TRBV20-1 and TRBJ2-2, with TRBD2 as a possible D gene (6 bases). The V gene's germline CDR1 is DFQATT and CDR2 SNEGSKA (reference sequence). The CDR3 extends over 14 amino acids. V lost 5 bases, J lost 4 bases, and 14 bases lay in between. The CDR3 DNA sequence: TGCAGTGCTGCGGGGCCCCAGATCACCGGGGAGCTGTTTTTT. It encodes CSAAGPQITGELFF.

Only a few counts were recorded for this clonotype. J is TRBJ1-1 and V is TRBV5-6, with D possibly TRBD1 on 5 matching bases. The CDR3 has 15 residues. The V gene's germline CDR1 is SGHDT and CDR2 YYEEEE. The V and J ends lost 7 bases and 3 bases respectively, with 19 bases between them. This chain's CDR3 is CASPRALRGHTEAFF. The CDR3, as DNA: TGTGCCAGCCCTAGGGCGTTGAGGGGCCACACTGAAGCTTTCTTT. Full variable domain (remainder filled in from reference TRBV5-6 and TRBJ1-1): DAGVTQSPTHLIKTRGQQVTLRCSPKSGHDTVSWYQQALGQGPQFIFQYYEEEERQRGNFPDRFSGHQFPNYSSELNVNALLLGDSALYLCASPRALRGHTEAFFGQGTRLTVV.

This chain uses TRBV21-1 with TRBJ2-1; TRBD1, the D gene given by the table, was not confirmed from the DNA. The better agreement between TRBJ2-7 and the DNA end casts doubt on the J call. TRBV21-1 is listed as a pseudogene. The CDR3 runs to 16 residues. This CDR3 is CASSQVGGSGSYEQYF. CDR3 in DNA: TGTGCCAGCAGCCAAGTGGGGGGTTCGGGGAGCTACGAGCAGTACTTC.

The V and J genes are TRBV20-1 and TRBJ2-7; 7 positions match TRBD2. CDR3 length equals 12 residues. CDR1 DFQATT and CDR2 SNEGSKA come from the germline V gene (reference sequence). The V segment lost 6 bases and the J segment 9 bases; nucleotides outside the gene matches: 11. CDR3 loop: CSAFRGGHGQYF. CDR3 sequence (DNA): TGCAGTGCCTTTCGGGGAGGGCACGGGCAGTACTTC.

The V and J genes are TRBV6-8 and TRBJ2-7, with D unclear. Germline CDR1 reads MNHGY; CDR2 reads SAAAGT. Between the trimmed V and J ends, which lost 5 bases and 0 bases, there was a span of 11 bases. This CDR3 comprises 14 residues. The CDR3 spells CASSNTPSSYEQYF. The CDR3 DNA sequence: TGTGCCAGCAGTAACACACCGAGCTCCTACGAGCAGTACTTC.

This clonotype was picked up a small number of times. This sequence joins TRBV20-1 and TRBJ2-5; 9 nucleotides match TRBD2. Germline CDR1 DFQATT, CDR2 SNEGSKA (reference sequence). Unmatched junction bases numbered 7, after V lost 3 bases and J lost 2 bases. The CDR3 sequence is 15 residues long. The CDR3 sequence: CSASEASGAQETQYF. The DNA for the CDR3 is TGCAGTGCTAGCGAGGCTAGCGGGGCTCAAGAGACCCAGTACTTC.

In this sample, this clonotype turned up a few times. The genes are TRBV2 and TRBJ2-5, with D possibly called TRBD1 or TRBD2 (5 bases each). The CDR3 runs to 13 residues. Germline values: CDR1 SNHLY, CDR2 FYNNEI. Trimming took 6 bases from V and 2 from J, leaving 10 bases between them. The CDR3 DNA sequence: TGTGCCAGCAGACGGGGACGGCAAGAGACCCAGTACTTC. This encodes CASRRGRQETQYF.

This clonotype was picked up a small number of times. In DNA form, the CDR3 reads TGTGCCAGCAGTTTATCGGGACGGAGCTATGGCTACACCTTC. Residues: CASSLSGRSYGYTF. This chain uses TRBV27 with TRBJ1-2; D possibly corresponds to TRBD1 (5 bases). Germline lookup yields CDR1 MNHEY and CDR2 SMNVEV (reference sequence). CDR3 size: 14 residues. V was pared by 0 bases and J by 4 bases, with 9 bases between.

J is TRBJ1-6 and V is TRBV5-1; D gene ambiguous. Germline CDR1 and CDR2: SGHRS and YFSETQ. V was pared by 0 bases and J by 8 bases, with 6 bases between. This CDR3 is 13 amino acids long. The CDR3 DNA sequence: TGCGCCAGCAGCTTGGTCGGGGATTCACCCCTCCACTTT. Translation: CASSLVGDSPLHF.